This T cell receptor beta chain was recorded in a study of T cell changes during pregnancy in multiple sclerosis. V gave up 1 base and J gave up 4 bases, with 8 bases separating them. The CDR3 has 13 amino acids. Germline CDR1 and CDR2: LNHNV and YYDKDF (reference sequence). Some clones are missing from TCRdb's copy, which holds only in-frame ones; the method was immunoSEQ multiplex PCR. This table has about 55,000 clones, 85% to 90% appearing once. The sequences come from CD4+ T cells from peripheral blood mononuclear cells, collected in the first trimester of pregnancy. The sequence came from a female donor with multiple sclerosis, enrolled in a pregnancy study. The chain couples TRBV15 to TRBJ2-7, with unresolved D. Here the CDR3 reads CATSRGAEYEQYF. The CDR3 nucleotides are TGTGCCACCAGCAGAGGGGCCGAGTACGAGCAGTACTTC. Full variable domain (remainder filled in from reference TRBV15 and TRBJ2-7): DAMVIQNPRYQVTQFGKPVTLSCSQTLNHNVMYWYQQKSSQAPKLLFHYYDKDFNNEADTPDNFQSRRPNTSFCFLDIRSPGLGDTAMYLCATSRGAEYEQYFGPGTRLTVT.